A selection of T cell receptor beta chains follows, all from one sample in a study of blood T cell repertoires in COVID-19. Measured with immunoSEQ multiplex PCR; TCRdb has only the in-frame clones, and not every one. The data contain about 75,000 clones, approximately 87% of them singletons. Material: peripheral blood. The receptors were sampled from a human donor in a cohort sampled during active COVID-19. The conserved cysteine and the conserved F or W are not part of the CDR3 here. A D gene is named only where the DNA matches it firmly.

v_call	d_call	j_call	cdr3_aa
TRBV7-9	NA	TRBJ2-3	ASSLAPTTSPLTDTQY
TRBV5-1	TRBD1	TRBJ2-7	ASRQGLSYEQY
TRBV5-6	TRBD2	TRBJ2-1	ASSFGGASYNEQF
TRBV12-3/TRBV12-4	NA	TRBJ1-1	ASSLVVNTEAF
TRBV9	NA	TRBJ1-1	ASSVLGENTEAF
TRBV7-6	NA	TRBJ2-5	ASSLGYLGETQY
TRBV4-2	NA	TRBJ2-3	ASSPRGLDITDTQY
TRBV7-3	NA	TRBJ2-6	ASSRLTGANVLT
TRBV29-1	TRBD2	TRBJ2-3	SVGPSGGALDTQY
TRBV19	NA	TRBJ2-6	ASSIGPPGAGANVLT
TRBV5-4	TRBD2	TRBJ2-2	ASSLFGGTNTGELF
TRBV6-5	NA	TRBJ1-1	ASSDTGARGTEAF
TRBV3-1/TRBV3-2	TRBD2	TRBJ2-4	ASSQALAGSLAKNIQY
TRBV28	TRBD2	TRBJ2-5	ASCRSGGLGETQY
TRBV7-3	NA	TRBJ2-3	ASSLILRDTQY
TRBV29-1	TRBD2	TRBJ2-1	SVPLASGANEQF
TRBV7-2	NA	TRBJ2-5	ASSSSSSGMAQY
TRBV3-1/TRBV3-2	NA	TRBJ2-7	ASSQGGLPGEQY
TRBV5-1	TRBD2	TRBJ2-1	ASSFTSGNFNEQF
TRBV27	NA	TRBJ1-5	ASSSNQGIGNQPQH
TRBV4-1	NA	TRBJ2-2	ASSQDDSWTGELF
TRBV7-8	NA	TRBJ1-4	ASSADSGGEKLF
TRBV4-1	TRBD1	TRBJ1-2	ASSLEGQTNGYT
TRBV5-4	NA	TRBJ2-1	ASSLVGRDNEQF
TRBV7-8	TRBD2	TRBJ2-3	ASSSLAGITDTQY
TRBV5-1	NA	TRBJ2-3	ASSVDSTDTQY
TRBV4-1	TRBD2	TRBJ2-5	ASSQDRASGSPRETQY
TRBV7-9	NA	TRBJ2-1	ASSNTGNRYNEQF
TRBV11-2	NA	TRBJ1-1	ASSLEAQRGTEAF
TRBV5-6	TRBD1	TRBJ1-3	ASRYRGGGNTIY
TRBV20-1	TRBD2	TRBJ2-1	VTSGIDEQF
TRBV6-5	NA	TRBJ2-1	AEGARNEQF
TRBV5-4	NA	TRBJ1-2	ASSFRQRGGYT
TRBV28	TRBD1	TRBJ1-1	ASSFPTIKRTGDSTEAF
TRBV5-4	NA	TRBJ2-3	ASSRRGAPTDTQY
TRBV2	TRBD1	TRBJ2-1	ASRATGEQF
TRBV12-3/TRBV12-4	NA	TRBJ1-2	ASSFGGGYGYT
TRBV15	NA	TRBJ1-5	ATSRDSSNQPQH
TRBV9	TRBD1	TRBJ1-1	ASSATTGVNTEAF
TRBV14	TRBD1	TRBJ1-1	ASSQDETGQLGNTEAF
TRBV5-1	NA	TRBJ1-1	ASKLQFGSPTEAF
TRBV19	NA	TRBJ2-2	ASSTGQLLGGELF
TRBV15	TRBD2	TRBJ2-5	ATSPNSGEETQY
TRBV18	NA	TRBJ2-5	ASSPNFQETQY
TRBV28	TRBD1	TRBJ1-1	ASRAPGTGGTEAF
TRBV6-2/TRBV6-3	NA	TRBJ2-1	ASSSRDFDNEQF
TRBV28	TRBD2	TRBJ2-1	ASSNNPGAGVAEQF
TRBV18	TRBD2	TRBJ2-7	ASSQAGRPYEQY
TRBV10-3	NA	TRBJ2-4	ATSGMSSKNIQY
TRBV6-5	NA	TRBJ1-2	ASSRDRIYGYT
TRBV2	NA	TRBJ2-2	ARRTVGELF
TRBV7-3	TRBD2	TRBJ2-7	ASSLYASGRAGEQY
TRBV28	NA	TRBJ2-7	ASTELLGEAADEQY
TRBV9	NA	TRBJ1-3	ASSSTDVSGNTIY
TRBV20-1	TRBD1	TRBJ1-6	SALGQGALH